This entry lists 15 T cell receptor beta chains sequenced from one sample in a study of vaccination and CD4 T cells after COVID-19. Treatment of the sample: approximately nine-day PBMC culture with coronavirus spike peptide pools or control peptides (ViraFEST assay). These receptors have no identified antigens. With the Oncomine TCR Beta short-read assay, DNA from cultured CD4+ T cells was sequenced. TCRdb reprocessed the PCR reads with MiXCR, giving one entry per CDR3 protein. The repertoire holds roughly 10,000 distinct CDR3 sequences, with roughly 67% as singletons. Sequencing used CD4+ T cells from blood, cultured in vitro. Source of these receptors: a human donor who had recovered from COVID-19.

This clonotype was seen just once. This sequence joins TRBV19 and TRBJ1-2, with D hard to call. The V end lost 4 bases, the J end lost 1 base, and 7 bases lay between the germline ends. The CDR3 is made up of 13 amino acids. Per the germline V gene, CDR1 is LNHDA and CDR2 is SQIVND (reference sequence). The CDR3 protein is CASSRSYNYGYTF. DNA for the CDR3: TGTGCCAGTAGTAGAAGCTATAACTATGGCTACACCTTC.

The genes are TRBV20-1 and TRBJ1-2, with unresolved D. Trimming left V 5 bases short and J 0 bases short, with 4 bases between. Germline V gene sequence: CDR1 DFQATT, CDR2 SNEGSKA (reference sequence). This CDR3 spans 11 amino acids. For the CDR3, the DNA is TGCAGTGCTGCGGCTAACTATGGCTACACCTTC. Protein sequence: CSAAANYGYTF.

With respect to this clonotype: At one end the junction does not follow the germline gene, possibly because of a read error. The chain employs TRBV20-1 and TRBJ1-3; TRBD1 matches 9 bases. CDR3 length: 12 amino acids. The V gene's germline CDR1 is DFQATT and CDR2 SNEGSKA (reference sequence). CDR3: CSAISDGTGINF. The CDR3 region has the DNA TGCAGTGCCATAAGTGACGGGACAGGGATCAATTTT.

The chain carries TRBV25-1 and TRBJ1-4; D may be TRBD1 (6 bases). The germline V and J ends were trimmed by 4 bases and 4 bases, with 13 bases remaining between them. The V gene's germline CDR1 is MGHDK and CDR2 SYGVNS. The CDR3 is 15 amino acids. DNA of the CDR3: TGTGCCAGCAGTGGAAATACAGGGCGTAATGAAAAACTGTTTTTT. This gives the protein CASSGNTGRNEKLFF.

A few counts support this clonotype. The V and J genes are TRBV6-1 and TRBJ1-4, with 7 bases lining up with TRBD1. The CDR3 covers 14 residues. Germline loops: CDR1 MNHNS, CDR2 SASEGT. V lost 5 bases and J lost 5; bases outside the gene matches: 5. CDR3 amino acids: CASSPGTANEKLFF. The CDR3 bases are TGTGCCAGCAGTCCCGGGACAGCCAATGAAAAACTGTTTTTT.

The rearrangement joins TRBV5-1 to TRBJ1-1; no clear D gene. The CDR3 has 14 residues. Germline CDR1 is SGHRS and CDR2 is YFSETQ. The V end was cut by 8 bases, the J end by 1 base, with 15 bases between. CDR3 residues: CARYKDPSNTEAFF. Written as DNA, the CDR3 is TGCGCCAGATACAAGGACCCTTCGAACACTGAAGCTTTCTTT.

The rearrangement joins TRBV20-1 to TRBJ2-7; no clear D. This CDR3 comprises 11 residues. Germline CDR1 reads DFQATT; CDR2 reads SNEGSKA (reference sequence). V lost 6 bases and J 3 bases, leaving 9 bases between the germline ends. The CDR3 sequence: CSATGDYEQYF. As DNA, the CDR3 is TGCAGTGCCACGGGCGACTACGAGCAGTACTTC.

V gene TRBV4-1 combines with J gene TRBJ2-3; 9 nucleotides align to TRBD2. CDR1 and CDR2 (germline): MGHRA, YSYEKL. V trimming: 3 bases; J trimming: 2 bases; junction bases outside the gene matches: 12. The CDR3 is made up of 18 amino acids. The CDR3 DNA is TGCGCCAGCAGCCACACACTTGCCCTAGCGGGGAACACAGATACGCAGTATTTT. It specifies CASSHTLALAGNTDTQYF.

This clonotype was observed a few times. The V gene is TRBV6-5, the J gene TRBJ2-2; possibly TRBD1 for D (5 bases). CDR1 is MNHEY, CDR2 SVGAGI, per germline. V lost 2 bases, J lost 0 bases, and 10 bases lay in between. This CDR3 region has 16 residues. The CDR3 here is CASSYLDTANTGELFF. The CDR3 DNA reads as TGTGCCAGCAGTTACCTGGACACCGCGAACACCGGGGAGCTGTTTTTT.

This clonotype is classed as medium-sized (0.01 to 0.1%). This chain links TRBV20-1 with TRBJ1-5; possible D gene TRBD1, 6 bases. The CDR3 covers 16 residues. V shed 2 bases and J shed 6 bases, with 20 bases lying between them. CDR1 is DFQATT and CDR2 is SNEGSKA in the germline V gene (reference sequence). CDR3 residues: CSARQTGGGKGQPQHF. In DNA, the CDR3 is TGCAGTGCTAGACAAACCGGGGGCGGGAAGGGTCAGCCCCAGCATTTT.

The rearrangement links TRBV6-1 to TRBJ1-2, with no clear D. The CDR3 length is 17 residues. CDR1 MNHNS and CDR2 SASEGT come from the germline V gene. V lost 6 bases and J 4 bases, leaving 24 bases between the germline ends. In nucleotides, the CDR3 is TGTGCCAGCAGGCAAACGGGAGGTGGGAACTGGGTCTATGGCTACACCTTC. It yields the protein CASRQTGGGNWVYGYTF.

The chain uses TRBV20-1 and TRBJ2-7, with 8 bases fitting TRBD1. Trimming cost V 3 bases and J 1 base; bases outside gene matches: 2. The CDR3 is made up of 13 amino acids. Germline CDR1 DFQATT, CDR2 SNEGSKA (reference sequence). The CDR3 coding sequence is TGCAGTGCTAGGGGACAGGTGTCCTACGAGCAGTACTTC. Translation: CSARGQVSYEQYF.

This clonotype came up a few times. The chain combines TRBV6-4 with TRBJ1-2, with TRBD1 as a possible D gene (5 bases). CDR3 length: 13 residues. Trimming took off 2 bases at V and 8 bases at J, with 12 bases between the two ends. Germline V CDR1 and CDR2: MRHNA, SNTAGT. The CDR3 here is CASSDGRGIGYTF. CDR3 sequence (DNA): TGTGCCAGCAGTGACGGAAGGGGAATCGGCTACACCTTC.

This clonotype was seen a few times. This sequence joins TRBV5-6 and TRBJ2-3; either TRBD1 or TRBD2 may supply D (7 bases each). V was cut by 4 bases and J by 2 bases, with 14 bases left in between. CDR1 SGHDT and CDR2 YYEEEE come from the germline V gene. The CDR3 consists of 15 residues. The DNA of the CDR3 is TGTGCCAGCAGCGCAGGGGGGGGGGCCACAGATACGCAGTATTTT. This codes for CASSAGGGATDTQYF.

The chain carries TRBV6-7 and TRBJ2-3, with 9 bases matching TRBD2. TRBV6-7 is filed as an ORF, its function uncertain. V gave up 0 bases and J gave up 5 bases; unmatched junction bases: 12. This CDR3 comprises 18 residues. The CDR3 DNA reads as TGTGCCAGCAGTTACTCGAAAGGGCGGGGGGGCCGTGAAGATACGCAGTATTTT. Residues: CASSYSKGRGGREDTQYF.